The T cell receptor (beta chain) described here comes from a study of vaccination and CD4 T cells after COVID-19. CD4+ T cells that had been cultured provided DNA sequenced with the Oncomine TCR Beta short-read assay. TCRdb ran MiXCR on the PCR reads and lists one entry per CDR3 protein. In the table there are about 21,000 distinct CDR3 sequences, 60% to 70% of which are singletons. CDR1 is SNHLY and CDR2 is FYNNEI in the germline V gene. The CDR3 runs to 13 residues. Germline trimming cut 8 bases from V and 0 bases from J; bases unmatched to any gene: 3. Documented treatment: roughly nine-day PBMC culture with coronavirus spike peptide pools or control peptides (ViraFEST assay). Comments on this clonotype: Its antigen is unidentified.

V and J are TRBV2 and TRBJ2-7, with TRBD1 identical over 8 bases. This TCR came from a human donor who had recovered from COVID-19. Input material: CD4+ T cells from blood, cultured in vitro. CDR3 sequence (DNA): TGTGCCAGCCGGACAGGGAGCTCCTACGAGCAGTACTTC. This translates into CASRTGSSYEQYF.